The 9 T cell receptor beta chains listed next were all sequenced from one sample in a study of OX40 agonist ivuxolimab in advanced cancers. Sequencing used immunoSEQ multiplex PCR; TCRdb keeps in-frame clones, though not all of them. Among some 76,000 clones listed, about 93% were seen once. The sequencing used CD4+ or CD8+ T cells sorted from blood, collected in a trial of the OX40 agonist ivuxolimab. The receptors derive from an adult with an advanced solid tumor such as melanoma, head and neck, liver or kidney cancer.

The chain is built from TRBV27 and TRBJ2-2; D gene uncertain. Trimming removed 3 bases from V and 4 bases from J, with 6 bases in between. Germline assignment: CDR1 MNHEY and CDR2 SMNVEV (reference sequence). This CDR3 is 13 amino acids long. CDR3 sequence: CASSFYSTGELFF. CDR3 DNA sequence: TGTGCCAGCAGTTTCTACAGCACCGGGGAGCTGTTTTTT.

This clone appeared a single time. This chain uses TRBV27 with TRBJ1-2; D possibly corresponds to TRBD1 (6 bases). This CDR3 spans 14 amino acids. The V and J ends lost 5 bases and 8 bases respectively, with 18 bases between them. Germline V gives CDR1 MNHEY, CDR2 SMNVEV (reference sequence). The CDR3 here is CASSPAHRVGGYTF. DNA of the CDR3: TGTGCCAGCAGTCCTGCACACAGGGTTGGCGGCTACACCTTC.

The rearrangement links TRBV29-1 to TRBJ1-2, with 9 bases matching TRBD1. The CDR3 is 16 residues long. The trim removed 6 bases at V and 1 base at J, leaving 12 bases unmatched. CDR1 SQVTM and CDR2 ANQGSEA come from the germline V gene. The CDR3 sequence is CSVPGQGPSLNYGYTF. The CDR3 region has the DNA TGCAGCGTCCCGGGACAGGGACCCTCACTTAACTATGGCTACACCTTC. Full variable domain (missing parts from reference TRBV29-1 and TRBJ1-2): SAVISQKPSRDICQRGTSLTIQCQVDSQVTMMFWYRQQPGQSLTLIATANQGSEATYESGFVIDKFPISRPNLTFSTLTVSNMSPEDSSIYLCSVPGQGPSLNYGYTFGSGTRLTVV.

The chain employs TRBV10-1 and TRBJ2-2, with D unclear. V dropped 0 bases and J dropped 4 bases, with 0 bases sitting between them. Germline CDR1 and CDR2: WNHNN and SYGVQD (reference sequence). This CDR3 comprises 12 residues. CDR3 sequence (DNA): TGCGCCAGCAGTGAGTCCACCGGGGAGCTGTTTTTT. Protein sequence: CASSESTGELFF.

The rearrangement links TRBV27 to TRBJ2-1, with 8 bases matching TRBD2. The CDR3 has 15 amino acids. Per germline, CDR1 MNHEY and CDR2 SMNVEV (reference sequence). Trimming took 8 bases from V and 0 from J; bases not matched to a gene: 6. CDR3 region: CASLNGRGSYNEQFF. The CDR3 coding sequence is TGTGCCAGCTTGAACGGGAGGGGCTCCTACAATGAGCAGTTCTTC.

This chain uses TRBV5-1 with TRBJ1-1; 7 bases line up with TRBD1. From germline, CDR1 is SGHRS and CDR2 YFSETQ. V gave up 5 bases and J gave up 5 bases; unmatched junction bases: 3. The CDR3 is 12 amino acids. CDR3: CASRQGWTEAFF. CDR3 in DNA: TGCGCCAGCAGACAGGGGTGGACTGAAGCTTTCTTT.

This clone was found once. CDR3 loop: CASSRTGGTGNTIYF. The CDR3 coding sequence is TGTGCCAGCAGCCGAACAGGGGGTACTGGAAACACCATATATTTT. The chain joins TRBV11-2 to TRBJ1-3; 8 nucleotides line up with TRBD1. The length of the CDR3 is 15 residues. The germline V gene has CDR1 SGHAT and CDR2 FQNNGV. Trimming at V came to 5 bases and at J to 2 bases, leaving 5 bases not matched to a gene.

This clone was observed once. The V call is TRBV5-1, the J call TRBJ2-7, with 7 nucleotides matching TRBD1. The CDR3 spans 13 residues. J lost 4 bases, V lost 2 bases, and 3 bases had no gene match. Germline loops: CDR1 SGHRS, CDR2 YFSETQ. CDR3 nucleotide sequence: TGCGCCAGCAGCTTTACGACAGGGTACGAGCAGTACTTC. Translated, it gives CASSFTTGYEQYF.

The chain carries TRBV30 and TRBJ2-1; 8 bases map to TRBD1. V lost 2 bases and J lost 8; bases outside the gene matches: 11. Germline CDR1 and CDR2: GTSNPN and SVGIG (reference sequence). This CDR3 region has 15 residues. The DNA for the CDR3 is TGTGCCTGGAGTCTAGGGCAGGGGGCATGGGATGAGCAGTTCTTC. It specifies CAWSLGQGAWDEQFF.